This T cell receptor (beta chain) derives from a study of T cell repertoires in cytomegalovirus infection. Study context: A matching HLA type, together with CMV infection, was signaled by public TCR beta signatures. The study's findings and limits: The cumulative frequency of public TCR beta families identified carriers of CMV plus the relevant HLA. The study found HLA-C-restricted CMV-specific TCR beta clonotypes dominating the ex vivo response.

TCRdb recomputed calls from the reads with MiXCR, one row per CDR3 protein. The table has around 740,000 distinct CDR3 sequences, about a third seen once. In regard to this clonotype: Its specificity is unknown. Relative to the germline gene, one junction end is altered; a read error may explain this.

Germline V gene data show CDR1 as SGHVS and CDR2 as FNYEAQ. CDR3 length: 16 amino acids. The sequence was collected from a human donor in good health (CMV status not recorded). Some clones in this sample may be carry-over from other donors' samples. The sample comprised PBMCs. The V call is TRBV7-6, the J call TRBJ2-5, with 8 bases identical to TRBD1. The CDR3 region is CASSLRDRGENETQSF. The CDR3 DNA reads TGTGCCAGCAGCTTACGAGACAGGGGTGAAAACGAGACCCAGTCCTTC.